This is a list of T cell receptor beta chains from one sample in a study of blood T cell repertoires in COVID-19. The data were produced by immunoSEQ multiplex PCR, yet TCRdb's version contains in-frame clones alone and is incomplete. This sample yields 210,000 or so clones, of which just under 80% are seen a single time; 2.5% to 3.5% belongs to the top ten. What was sequenced was peripheral blood. These receptors originate from an elderly woman with active or convalescent COVID-19. Each CDR3 is given with its conserved first and last residue. The order of the fields is D gene, V gene, J gene, clone size, CDR3 protein, CDR3 DNA. D genes are given only for firm matches. Not all rows give a size; the values are once, few, many and, for expanded clones, a class.

D: .; V: TRBV4-1; J: TRBJ1-1; size: .; CDR3: CASSQPTWGNTEAFF; DNA: TGCGCCAGCAGCCAACCGACGTGGGGCAACACTGAAGCTTTCTTT
D: .; V: TRBV7-3; J: TRBJ2-3; size: .; CDR3: CASSLGRDTQYF; DNA: TGTGCCAGCAGCTTAGGCAGAGATACGCAGTATTTT
D: TRBD1; V: TRBV29-1; J: TRBJ1-4; size: .; CDR3: CSVSDRGEKLFF; DNA: TGCAGCGTTTCGGACAGGGGTGAAAAACTGTTTTTT
D: .; V: TRBV24-1; J: TRBJ1-1; size: .; CDR3: CATPPMGVGGTEAFF; DNA: TGTGCCACCCCTCCGATGGGGGTGGGAGGGACTGAAGCTTTCTTT
D: .; V: TRBV28; J: TRBJ2-5; size: .; CDR3: CASSLGGEETQYF; DNA: TGTGCCAGCAGTTTGGGAGGAGAAGAGACCCAGTACTTC
D: TRBD1; V: TRBV6-2/TRBV6-3; J: TRBJ2-3; size: .; CDR3: CASSFRTGKTSHLDTQYF; DNA: TGTGCCAGCAGTTTCCGGACAGGGAAGACGTCTCACTTAGATACGCAGTATTTT
D: TRBD1; V: TRBV12-3/TRBV12-4; J: TRBJ1-5; size: .; CDR3: CATRTGNQPQHF; DNA: TGTGCCACCCGGACAGGGAATCAGCCCCAGCATTTT
D: .; V: TRBV19; J: TRBJ2-5; size: .; CDR3: CASGGQETQYF; DNA: TGTGCCAGTGGAGGCCAAGAGACCCAGTACTTC
D: TRBD1; V: TRBV18; J: TRBJ1-5; size: few; CDR3: CASSFDRASQPQHF; DNA: TGTGCCAGCTCATTCGACAGGGCAAGTCAGCCCCAGCATTTT
D: TRBD2; V: TRBV5-5; J: TRBJ2-3; size: .; CDR3: CASSFMTSGSTDTQYF; DNA: TGTGCCAGCAGCTTCATGACTAGCGGGAGCACAGATACGCAGTATTTT
D: TRBD1; V: TRBV6-4; J: TRBJ1-6; size: .; CDR3: CASSEGQGTPLHF; DNA: TGTGCCAGCAGTGAGGGACAGGGAACACCCCTCCACTTT
D: TRBD1; V: TRBV11-2; J: TRBJ2-7; size: .; CDR3: CAPPPDAGGIHEQYF; DNA: TGTGCCCCTCCCCCCGATGCAGGGGGCATACACGAGCAGTACTTC
D: TRBD1; V: TRBV7-8; J: TRBJ1-2; size: few; CDR3: CASSTRTGGARNYGYTF; DNA: TGTGCCAGCAGCACCCGGACAGGGGGCGCGAGGAACTATGGCTACACCTTC
D: .; V: TRBV28; J: TRBJ1-1; size: once; CDR3: CASSFQNTEAFF; DNA: TGTGCCAGCAGTTTCCAGAACACTGAAGCTTTCTTT
D: .; V: TRBV3-1/TRBV3-2; J: TRBJ2-7; size: .; CDR3: CASSQSRQGRYEQYF; DNA: TGTGCCAGCAGCCAGAGTCGGCAGGGCAGGTACGAGCAGTACTTC
D: TRBD2; V: TRBV15; J: TRBJ2-7; size: .; CDR3: CATSRFPTGTSGGANDEQYF; DNA: TGTGCCACCAGCAGGTTCCCGACGGGGACTAGCGGGGGGGCCAACGACGAGCAGTACTTC
D: .; V: TRBV6-2/TRBV6-3; J: TRBJ1-2; size: .; CDR3: CASSYGTANYGYTF; DNA: TGTGCCAGCAGTTACGGCACAGCTAACTATGGCTACACCTTC
D: TRBD2; V: TRBV19; J: TRBJ2-2; size: .; CDR3: CASSISPAGDTGELFF; DNA: TGTGCCAGTAGTATCTCTCCAGCGGGGGACACCGGGGAGCTGTTTTTT
D: .; V: TRBV7-6; J: TRBJ2-3; size: .; CDR3: CASSLRLGASTDTQYF; DNA: TGTGCCAGCAGCCTCAGACTAGGAGCTTCCACAGATACGCAGTATTTT
D: TRBD2; V: TRBV4-3; J: TRBJ2-3; size: few; CDR3: CASSQEQLAGNTQYF; DNA: TGCGCCAGCAGCCAAGAGCAACTAGCGGGCAATACGCAGTATTTT
D: TRBD2; V: TRBV6-2/TRBV6-3; J: TRBJ2-2; size: .; CDR3: CASSYRLAGDPGELFF; DNA: TGTGCCAGCAGTTACCGACTAGCGGGGGACCCCGGGGAGCTGTTTTTT
D: .; V: TRBV7-9; J: TRBJ1-2; size: .; CDR3: CASGTGRRGYTF; DNA: TGTGCCAGCGGAACAGGTCGTAGAGGCTACACCTTC
D: TRBD1; V: TRBV27; J: TRBJ2-3; size: .; CDR3: CASSLELSGQGTDTQYF; DNA: TGTGCCAGCAGTTTGGAACTCTCGGGACAGGGAACAGATACGCAGTATTTT
D: TRBD1; V: TRBV5-1; J: TRBJ2-2; size: .; CDR3: CASSSGQGNTGELFF; DNA: TGCGCCAGCAGCTCCGGACAGGGAAACACCGGGGAGCTGTTTTTT
D: TRBD1; V: TRBV15; J: TRBJ2-3; size: .; CDR3: CATSHRTGLGDTQYF; DNA: TGTGCCACCAGCCACCGGACAGGGCTGGGAGATACGCAGTATTTT
D: TRBD1; V: TRBV3-1/TRBV3-2; J: TRBJ1-4; size: .; CDR3: CASSPRGEKLFF; DNA: TGTGCCAGCAGTCCCAGGGGGGAAAAACTGTTTTTT
D: TRBD2; V: TRBV28; J: TRBJ2-5; size: .; CDR3: CASSLLVGGDWETQYF; DNA: TGTGCCAGCAGTTTACTGGTGGGGGGGGATTGGGAGACCCAGTACTTC